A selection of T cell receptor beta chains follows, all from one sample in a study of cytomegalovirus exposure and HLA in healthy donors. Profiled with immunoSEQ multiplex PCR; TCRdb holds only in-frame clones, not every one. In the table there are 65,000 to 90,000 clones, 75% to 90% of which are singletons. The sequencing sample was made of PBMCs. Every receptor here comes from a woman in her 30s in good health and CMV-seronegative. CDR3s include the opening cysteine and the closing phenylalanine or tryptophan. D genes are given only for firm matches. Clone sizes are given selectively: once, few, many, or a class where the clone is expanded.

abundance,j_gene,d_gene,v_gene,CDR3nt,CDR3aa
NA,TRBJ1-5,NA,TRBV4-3,TGCGCCAGCAGCCAAGATCACAAACATCAGCCCCAGCATTTT,CASSQDHKHQPQHF
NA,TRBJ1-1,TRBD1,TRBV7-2,TGTGCCAGCAGCCAGGGGAACAGGGGAGTAGTTGTGGGCACTGAAGCTTTCTTT,CASSQGNRGVVVGTEAFF
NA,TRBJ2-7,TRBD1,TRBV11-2,TGTGCCAGCAGCTTTCCGGGACAGGGGGCGTACGAGCAGTACTTC,CASSFPGQGAYEQYF
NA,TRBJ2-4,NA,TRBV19,TGTGCCAGTAGTATAACTAGAATTGGAGACATTCAGTACTTC,CASSITRIGDIQYF
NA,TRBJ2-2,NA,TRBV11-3,TGTGCCAGCAGCTTAGGCCCAGGGTCGGGGGAGCTGTTTTTT,CASSLGPGSGELFF
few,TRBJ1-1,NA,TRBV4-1,TGCGCCAGCAGCCAAGGGCCTGGGAACACTGAAGCTTTCTTT,CASSQGPGNTEAFF
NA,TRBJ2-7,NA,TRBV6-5,TGTGCCAGCAGTAAGGGGACTCCCTACGAGCAGTACTTC,CASSKGTPYEQYF
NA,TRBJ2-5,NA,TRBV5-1,TGCGCCAGCAGCTTGTTGGGGGCTGGTGAAGAGACCCAGTACTTC,CASSLLGAGEETQYF
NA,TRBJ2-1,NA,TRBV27,TGTGCCAGCAGTTTCCCAGGGCGGTTACAGTTCTTC,CASSFPGRLQFF
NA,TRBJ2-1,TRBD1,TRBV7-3,TGTGCCAGCAGCCCCCAGGGGGCCCACAATGAGCAGTTCTTC,CASSPQGAHNEQFF
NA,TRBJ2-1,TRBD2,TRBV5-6,TGTGCCAGCAGCCAACTAGCGGGGCAGAACAATGAGCAGTTCTTC,CASSQLAGQNNEQFF
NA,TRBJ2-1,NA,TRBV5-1,TGCGCCAGCAGCTTGACTTTGTTGCGCGAGCAGTTCTTC,CASSLTLLREQFF
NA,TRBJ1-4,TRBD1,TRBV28,TGTGCCAGCGGACAGGGGGCTAGTGAAAAACTGTTTTTT,CASGQGASEKLFF
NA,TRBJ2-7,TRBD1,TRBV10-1,TGCGCCAGCAGTGAGCCCGGGACAGGGGGTAGCGGGAGATCGGGCGAGCAGTACTTC,CASSEPGTGGSGRSGEQYF
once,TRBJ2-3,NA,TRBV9,TGTGCCAGCAGCGTGGTGGGAGAGTATATAGATACGCAGTATTTT,CASSVVGEYIDTQYF
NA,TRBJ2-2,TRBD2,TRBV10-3,TGTGCCATCAGTGAGTCTGGGCAGCTAGCGGGAGTTCGCGGGGAGCTGTTTTTT,CAISESGQLAGVRGELFF
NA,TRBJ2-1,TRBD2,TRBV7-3,TGTGCCAGCAGTGCTGCCGGGACTAGCGGGAGAAATGAGCAGTTCTTC,CASSAAGTSGRNEQFF
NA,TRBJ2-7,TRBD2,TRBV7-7,TGTGCTAGCAGCTTAGCGGGAGGAAGCCACGAGCAGTACTTC,CASSLAGGSHEQYF
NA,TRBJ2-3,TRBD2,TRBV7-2,TGTGCCAGCAGCTTAGGGGGTGGACTAGCGGGAGGTCGGGGAGATACGCAGTATTTT,CASSLGGGLAGGRGDTQYF
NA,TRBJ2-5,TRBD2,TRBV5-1,TGCGCCAGCAGCTCGGGACTAGCGGGAGGATACGAAGAGACCCAGTACTTC,CASSSGLAGGYEETQYF
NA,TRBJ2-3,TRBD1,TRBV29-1,TGCAGCGTGGGACAGGGGGGGGCAGATACGCAGTATTTT,CSVGQGGADTQYF
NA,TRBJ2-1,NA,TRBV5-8,TGTGCCAGCAGCCGTTGGGCTTACAATGAGCAGTTCTTC,CASSRWAYNEQFF
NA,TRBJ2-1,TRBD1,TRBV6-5,TGTGCCAGCAGGCCTTGGACAGGGAAGGGTGAGCAGTTCTTC,CASRPWTGKGEQFF
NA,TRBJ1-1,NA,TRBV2,TGTGCCAGTCAGGGGTTGGGGAACACTGAAGCTTTCTTT,CASQGLGNTEAFF
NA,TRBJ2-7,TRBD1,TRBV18,TGTGCCAGCTCACTACAGGGGCAACGCGAGCAGTACTTC,CASSLQGQREQYF
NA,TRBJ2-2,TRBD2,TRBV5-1,TGCGCCAGCAGCTTGGCCGGGACTAGCGGCACCGGGGAGCTGTTTTTT,CASSLAGTSGTGELFF